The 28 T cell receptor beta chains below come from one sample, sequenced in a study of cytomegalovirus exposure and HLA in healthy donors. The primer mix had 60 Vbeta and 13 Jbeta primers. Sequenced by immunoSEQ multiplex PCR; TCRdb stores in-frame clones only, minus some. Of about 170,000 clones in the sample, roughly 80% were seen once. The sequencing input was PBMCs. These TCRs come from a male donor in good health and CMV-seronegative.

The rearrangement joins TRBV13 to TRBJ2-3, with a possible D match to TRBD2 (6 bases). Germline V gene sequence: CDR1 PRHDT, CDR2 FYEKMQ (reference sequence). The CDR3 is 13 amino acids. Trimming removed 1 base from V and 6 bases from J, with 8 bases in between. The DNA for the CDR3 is TGTGCCAGCAGCTTAGTAGGGACTGATACGCAGTATTTT. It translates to CASSLVGTDTQYF.

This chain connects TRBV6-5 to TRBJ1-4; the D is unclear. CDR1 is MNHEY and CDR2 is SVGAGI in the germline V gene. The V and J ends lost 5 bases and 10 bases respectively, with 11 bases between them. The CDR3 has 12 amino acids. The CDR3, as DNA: TGTGCCAGCAGTCCTGCCGGCGGAAAACTGTTTTTT. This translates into CASSPAGGKLFF.

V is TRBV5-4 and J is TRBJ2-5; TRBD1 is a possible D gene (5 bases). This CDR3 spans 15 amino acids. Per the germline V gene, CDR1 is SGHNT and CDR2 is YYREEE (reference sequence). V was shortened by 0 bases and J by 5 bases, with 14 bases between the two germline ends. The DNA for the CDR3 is TGTGCCAGCAGCTTGGCTAGTGGGGCTCGGGAGACCCAGTACTTC. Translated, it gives CASSLASGARETQYF.

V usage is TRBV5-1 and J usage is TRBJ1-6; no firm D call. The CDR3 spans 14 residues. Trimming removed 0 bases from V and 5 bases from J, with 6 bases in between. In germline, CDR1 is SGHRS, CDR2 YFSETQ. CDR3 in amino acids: CASSLDINNSPLHF. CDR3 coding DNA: TGCGCCAGCAGCTTGGACATAAATAATTCACCCCTCCACTTT.

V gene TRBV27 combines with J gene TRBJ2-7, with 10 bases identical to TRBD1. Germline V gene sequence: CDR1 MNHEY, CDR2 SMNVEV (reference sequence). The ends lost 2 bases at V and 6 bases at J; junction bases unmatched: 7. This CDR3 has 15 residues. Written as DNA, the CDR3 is TGTGCCAGCAGTTTAGGACAGGGGGGCCCGGGCGAGCAGTACTTC. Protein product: CASSLGQGGPGEQYF.

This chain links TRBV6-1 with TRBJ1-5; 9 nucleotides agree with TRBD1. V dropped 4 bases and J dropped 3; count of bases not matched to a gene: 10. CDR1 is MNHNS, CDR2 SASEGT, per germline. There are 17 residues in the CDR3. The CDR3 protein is CASSGKNGTGINQPQHF. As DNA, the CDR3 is TGTGCCAGCAGTGGAAAGAACGGGACAGGGATCAATCAGCCCCAGCATTTT.

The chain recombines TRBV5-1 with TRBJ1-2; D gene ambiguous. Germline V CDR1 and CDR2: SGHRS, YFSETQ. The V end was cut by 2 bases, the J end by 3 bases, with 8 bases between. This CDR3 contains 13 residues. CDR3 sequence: CASSFGQDYGYTF. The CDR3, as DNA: TGCGCCAGCAGCTTTGGGCAGGACTATGGCTACACCTTC.

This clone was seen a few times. The CDR3 nucleotides read TGTGCCAGCAGCTTAGCGGGGGGGCAAGAGACCCAGTACTTC. Amino acids: CASSLAGGQETQYF. The chain carries TRBV5-4 and TRBJ2-5; 10 bases match TRBD2. V shed 2 bases, J shed 2 bases, and the junction held 0 bases outside the gene matches. Germline loops: CDR1 SGHNT, CDR2 YYREEE (reference sequence). The CDR3 has 14 residues. Full variable domain (missing parts from reference TRBV5-4 and TRBJ2-5): ETGVTQSPTHLIKTRGQQVTLRCSSQSGHNTVSWYQQALGQGPQFIFQYYREEENGRGNFPPRFSGLQFPNYSSELNVNALELDDSALYLCASSLAGGQETQYFGPGTRLLVL.

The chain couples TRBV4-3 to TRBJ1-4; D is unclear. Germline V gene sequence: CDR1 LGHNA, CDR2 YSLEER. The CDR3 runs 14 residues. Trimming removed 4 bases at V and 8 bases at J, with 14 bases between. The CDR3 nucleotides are TGCGCCAGCAGCCCAGCGTGGACTGGCGAAAAACTGTTTTTT. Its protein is CASSPAWTGEKLFF.

The CDR3 sequence is CASSVEAGAYNEQFF. In DNA form, the CDR3 reads TGTGCCAGCAGCGTAGAAGCGGGGGCCTACAATGAGCAGTTCTTC. This chain uses TRBV9 with TRBJ2-1; the match to TRBD2 covers 8 bases. Germline V gene lookup returns CDR1 SGDLS and CDR2 YYNGEE. The CDR3 has 15 residues. Losses at the gene ends were 0 bases for V and 2 bases for J; bases not matched to a gene: 1.

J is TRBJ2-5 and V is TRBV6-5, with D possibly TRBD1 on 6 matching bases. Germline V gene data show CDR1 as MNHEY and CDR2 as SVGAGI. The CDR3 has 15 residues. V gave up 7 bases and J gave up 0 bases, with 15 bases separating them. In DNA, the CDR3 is TGTGCCAGCACCGTTGACGACAGGCACCAAGAGACCCAGTACTTC. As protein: CASTVDDRHQETQYF.

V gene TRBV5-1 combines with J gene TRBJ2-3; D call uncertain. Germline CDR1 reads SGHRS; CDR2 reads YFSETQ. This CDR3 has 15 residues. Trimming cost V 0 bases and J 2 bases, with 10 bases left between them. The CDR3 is CASSLDSLSTDTQYF. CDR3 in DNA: TGCGCCAGCAGCTTGGACAGCCTTTCCACAGATACGCAGTATTTT.

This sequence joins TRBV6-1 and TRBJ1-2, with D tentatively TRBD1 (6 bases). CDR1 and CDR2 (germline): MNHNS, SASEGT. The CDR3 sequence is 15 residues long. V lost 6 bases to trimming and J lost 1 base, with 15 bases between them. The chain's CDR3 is CASSSRGQSNYGYTF. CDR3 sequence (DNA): TGTGCCAGCAGCTCCCGCGGACAGAGTAACTATGGCTACACCTTC.

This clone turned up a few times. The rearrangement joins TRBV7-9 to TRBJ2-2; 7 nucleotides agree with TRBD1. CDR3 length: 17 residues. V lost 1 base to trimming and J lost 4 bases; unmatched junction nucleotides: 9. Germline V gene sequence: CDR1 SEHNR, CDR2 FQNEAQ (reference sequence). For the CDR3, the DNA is TGTGCCAGCAGCTTAGGCCCGAGACAGGGTGGCACCGGGGAGCTGTTTTTT. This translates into CASSLGPRQGGTGELFF.

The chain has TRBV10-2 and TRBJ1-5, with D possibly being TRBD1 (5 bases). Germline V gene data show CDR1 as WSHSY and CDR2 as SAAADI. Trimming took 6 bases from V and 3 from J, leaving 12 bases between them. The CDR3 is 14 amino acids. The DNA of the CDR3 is TGCGCCAGCAGCCAAGGACAACTCAATCAGCCCCAGCATTTT. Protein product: CASSQGQLNQPQHF.

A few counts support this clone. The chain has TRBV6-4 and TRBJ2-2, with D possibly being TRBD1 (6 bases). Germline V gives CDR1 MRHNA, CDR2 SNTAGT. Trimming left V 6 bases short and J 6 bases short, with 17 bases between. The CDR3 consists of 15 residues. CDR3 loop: CASREQGQVAGELFF. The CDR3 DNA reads TGTGCCAGCAGAGAACAGGGACAAGTCGCCGGGGAGCTGTTTTTT.

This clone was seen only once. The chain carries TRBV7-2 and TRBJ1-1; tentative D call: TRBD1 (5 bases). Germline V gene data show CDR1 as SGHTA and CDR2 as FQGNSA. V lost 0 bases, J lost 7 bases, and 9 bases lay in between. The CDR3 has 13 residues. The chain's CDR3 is CASSLAKQGEAFF. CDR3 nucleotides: TGTGCCAGCAGCTTAGCAAAGCAGGGTGAAGCTTTCTTT.

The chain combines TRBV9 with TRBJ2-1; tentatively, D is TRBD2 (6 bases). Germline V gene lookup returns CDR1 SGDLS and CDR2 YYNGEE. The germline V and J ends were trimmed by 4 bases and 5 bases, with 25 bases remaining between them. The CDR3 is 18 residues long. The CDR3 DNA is TGTGCCAGCAGCTCCCGACCCTCGGGACTGGCCCTCAACAATGAGCAGTTCTTC. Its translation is CASSSRPSGLALNNEQFF.

The CDR3 protein is CASSEGVPSHTQYF. In DNA, the CDR3 is TGTGCCAGCAGCGAGGGGGTCCCGTCTCATACGCAGTATTTT. V gene TRBV9 combines with J gene TRBJ2-3; TRBD1 is a possible D gene (6 bases). The CDR3 extends over 14 amino acids. Germline V gene lookup returns CDR1 SGDLS and CDR2 YYNGEE. Trimming removed 3 bases at V and 7 bases at J, with 15 bases between.

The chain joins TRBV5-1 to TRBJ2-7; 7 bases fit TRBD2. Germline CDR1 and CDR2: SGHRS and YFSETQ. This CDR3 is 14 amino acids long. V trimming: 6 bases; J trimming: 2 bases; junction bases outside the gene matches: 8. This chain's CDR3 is CASNPSGMTYEQYF. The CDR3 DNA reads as TGCGCCAGCAACCCCAGCGGGATGACCTACGAGCAGTACTTC.

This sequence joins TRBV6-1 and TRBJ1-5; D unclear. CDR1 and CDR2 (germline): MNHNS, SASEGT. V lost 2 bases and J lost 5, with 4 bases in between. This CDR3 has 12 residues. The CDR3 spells CASSESDQPQHF. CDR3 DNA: TGTGCCAGCAGTGAATCCGATCAGCCCCAGCATTTT.

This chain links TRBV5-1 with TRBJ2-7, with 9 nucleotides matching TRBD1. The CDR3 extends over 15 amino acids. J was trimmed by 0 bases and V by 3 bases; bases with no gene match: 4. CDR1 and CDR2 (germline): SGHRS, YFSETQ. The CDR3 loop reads CASSSGTGTSYEQYF. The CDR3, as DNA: TGCGCCAGCAGCTCAGGGACAGGGACCTCCTACGAGCAGTACTTC.

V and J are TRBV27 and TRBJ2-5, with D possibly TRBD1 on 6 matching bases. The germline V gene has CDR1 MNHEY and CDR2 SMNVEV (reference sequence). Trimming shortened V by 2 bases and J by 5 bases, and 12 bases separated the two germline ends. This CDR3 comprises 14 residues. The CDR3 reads CASSLVAGVETQYF. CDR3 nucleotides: TGTGCCAGCAGTTTAGTCGCAGGGGTCGAGACCCAGTACTTC.

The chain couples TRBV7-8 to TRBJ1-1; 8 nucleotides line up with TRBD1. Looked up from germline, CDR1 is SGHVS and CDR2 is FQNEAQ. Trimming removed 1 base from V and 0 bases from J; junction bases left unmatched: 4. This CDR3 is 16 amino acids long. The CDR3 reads CASSLVGDRMNTEAFF. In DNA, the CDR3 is TGTGCCAGCAGCTTAGTTGGGGACAGGATGAACACTGAAGCTTTCTTT.

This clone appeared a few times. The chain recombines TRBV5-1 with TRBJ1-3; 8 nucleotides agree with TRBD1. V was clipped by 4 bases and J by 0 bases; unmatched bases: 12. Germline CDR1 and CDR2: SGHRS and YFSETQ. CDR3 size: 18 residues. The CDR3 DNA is TGCGCCAGCAGCGCCACCCCGGGACAGGAGCTCTCTGGAAACACCATATATTTT. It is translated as CASSATPGQELSGNTIYF.

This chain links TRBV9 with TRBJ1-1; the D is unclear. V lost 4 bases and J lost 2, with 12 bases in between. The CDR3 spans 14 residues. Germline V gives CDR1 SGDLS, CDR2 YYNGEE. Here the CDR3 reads CASSPPEGNTEAFF. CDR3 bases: TGTGCCAGCAGCCCCCCGGAGGGAAACACTGAAGCTTTCTTT.

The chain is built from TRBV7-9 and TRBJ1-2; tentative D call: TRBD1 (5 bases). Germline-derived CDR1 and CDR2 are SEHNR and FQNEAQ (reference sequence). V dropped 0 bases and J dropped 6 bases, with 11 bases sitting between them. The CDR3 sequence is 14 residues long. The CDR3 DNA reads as TGTGCCAGCAGCTTAGCAGGGAGGGGCCATGGCTACACCTTC. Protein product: CASSLAGRGHGYTF.

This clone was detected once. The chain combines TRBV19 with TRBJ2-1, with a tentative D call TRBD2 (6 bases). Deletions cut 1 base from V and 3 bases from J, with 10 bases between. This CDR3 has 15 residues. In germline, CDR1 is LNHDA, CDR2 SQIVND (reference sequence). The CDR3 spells CASSIGTGGYNEQFF. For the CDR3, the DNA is TGTGCCAGTAGTATAGGGACCGGGGGCTACAATGAGCAGTTCTTC.